This TCR beta chain was identified in a study of blood T cell repertoires in COVID-19. With regard to this clone: This same CDR3 is encoded by further DNA sequences in the sample.

The method was immunoSEQ multiplex PCR; TCRdb's version includes in-frame clones alone and lacks a portion of them. This table holds under 150,000 clones, 85% found once. Trimming took 1 base from V and 2 from J; bases not matched to a gene: 2. Germline V gene lookup returns CDR1 LGHDT and CDR2 YNNKEL (reference sequence). The CDR3 length is 15 residues. Sequencing was done on a sample of peripheral blood. The chain carries TRBV3-1 (or the pseudogene TRBV3-2) and TRBJ2-3, with 8 bases lining up with TRBD1. This receptor was identified in a human donor in a cohort sampled during active COVID-19. CDR3 protein: CASSQGTGFTDTQYF. The CDR3 nucleotides are TGTGCCAGCAGCCAAGGGACAGGGTTCACAGATACGCAGTATTTT.